The next 22 T cell receptor beta chains were all read from a single sample in a study of control samples from healthy donors and cancer patients. Sequenced by immunoSEQ multiplex PCR; TCRdb stores in-frame clones only, minus some. This sample yields about 170,000 clones, of which 70% to 90% are seen a single time; more than 10% belongs to the top ten. Sequences were obtained from blood. These receptors were collected from a man aged 25-45 years in good health.

This chain connects TRBV28 to TRBJ1-5, with 7 positions matching TRBD1. Germline-derived CDR1 and CDR2 are MDHEN and SYDVKM. V was clipped by 3 bases and J by 6 bases; unmatched bases: 5. The CDR3 has 14 residues. The CDR3 sequence is CASSFEGAVQPQHF. The CDR3 DNA is TGTGCCAGCAGTTTTGAGGGGGCGGTTCAGCCCCAGCATTTT. Variable domain in full (rest from reference TRBV28 and TRBJ1-5): DVKVTQSSRYLVKRTGEKVFLECVQDMDHENMFWYRQDPGLGLRLIYFSYDVKMKEKGDIPEGYSVSREKKERFSLILESASTNQTSMYLCASSFEGAVQPQHFGDGTRLSIL.

The chain is built from TRBV2 and TRBJ2-4; a weak D match, TRBD2 (6 bases). CDR1 and CDR2 (germline): SNHLY, FYNNEI. V was clipped by 11 bases and J by 8 bases, with 16 bases between them. The CDR3 length is 12 residues. CDR3 sequence: CAGGTGGDIQYF. The CDR3 DNA is TGTGCCGGAGGGACGGGCGGGGACATTCAGTACTTC.

This chain links TRBV19 with TRBJ1-5; D is perhaps TRBD1 (5 bases). The length of the CDR3 is 15 residues. Per germline, CDR1 LNHDA and CDR2 SQIVND (reference sequence). Trimming took 8 bases from V and 0 from J, leaving 14 bases between them. The CDR3 nucleotides are TGTGCCAGTCGTACCGGACAAGGTAGCAATCAGCCCCAGCATTTT. It codes for CASRTGQGSNQPQHF.

The chain carries TRBV18 and TRBJ2-7; 7 bases agree with TRBD1. After removal of 4 bases from V and 6 bases from J, the junction contained 3 bases not matched to a gene. The CDR3 extends over 12 amino acids. The V gene's germline CDR1 is KGHSH and CDR2 LQKENI. The DNA for the CDR3 is TGTGCCAGCTCACAGGACAGGTTCGAGCAGTACTTC. Its protein is CASSQDRFEQYF.

This clone occurred a few times. The rearrangement links TRBV7-6 to TRBJ2-7, with TRBD1 identical over 10 bases. The length of the CDR3 is 17 residues. CDR1 is SGHVS, CDR2 FNYEAQ, per germline. The V gene end was trimmed by 4 bases and the J gene end by 3 bases; junction bases not matched to a gene: 12. CDR3 protein: CASSSDRGLHALYEQYF. The CDR3 region has the DNA TGTGCCAGCAGCTCAGACAGGGGGCTACACGCACTCTACGAGCAGTACTTC.

The chain combines TRBV6-1 with TRBJ2-3; 9 bases fit TRBD1. This CDR3 spans 16 amino acids. Looked up from germline, CDR1 is MNHNS and CDR2 is SASEGT. With 2 bases clipped from V and 3 bases from J, the junction kept 6 bases outside the gene matches. Written as DNA, the CDR3 is TGTGCCAGCAGTGAAAGGAAGGGACAGGGAACAGATACGCAGTATTTT. Translating gives CASSERKGQGTDTQYF.

V gene TRBV6-4 combines with J gene TRBJ1-1; D perhaps matches TRBD1 (5 bases). Germline V gives CDR1 MRHNA, CDR2 SNTAGT. The V end lost 3 bases, the J end lost 10 bases, and 12 bases lay between the germline ends. This CDR3 is 12 amino acids long. CDR3 in amino acids: CASSDSGGGAFF. Here the CDR3 DNA reads TGTGCCAGCAGTGATTCCGGCGGGGGAGCTTTCTTT.

V gene TRBV3-1 (or the pseudogene TRBV3-2) combines with J gene TRBJ2-7; 9 positions match TRBD2. V dropped 8 bases and J dropped 4; count of bases not matched to a gene: 12. CDR1 and CDR2 (germline): LGHDT, YNNKEL (reference sequence). CDR3 length equals 15 residues. CDR3 loop: CASRKASGEHYEQYF. Here the CDR3 DNA reads TGTGCCAGCCGCAAGGCTAGCGGGGAACATTACGAGCAGTACTTC.

The J gene is TRBJ1-5, the V gene TRBV19; a possible D gene is TRBD1 (5 bases). There are 15 residues in the CDR3. In germline, CDR1 is LNHDA, CDR2 SQIVND (reference sequence). V was clipped by 7 bases and J by 4 bases, with 17 bases between them. The CDR3 DNA sequence: TGTGCCAGTACCTCCAGCCCGGACAATAATCAGCCCCAGCATTTT. Translated: CASTSSPDNNQPQHF.

V gene TRBV7-8 combines with J gene TRBJ1-6, with TRBD1 matching over 8 bases. V shed 2 bases and J 10 bases; nucleotides not matched to a gene: 10. CDR1 and CDR2 from the germline V gene are SGHVS and FQNEAQ. CDR3 length: 16 residues. The DNA for the CDR3 is TGTGCCAGCAGCTTATTTATAGGGACAGGAGGATCACCCCTCCACTTT. Protein: CASSLFIGTGGSPLHF.

This clone was detected only once. Distinct nucleotide sequences in the sample also encode this CDR3. CDR3 coding DNA: TGTGCCACCAGTGATTCTAGCGGGGGACTAAATGAGCAGTTCTTC. Its protein product is CATSDSSGGLNEQFF. The chain has TRBV24-1 and TRBJ2-1, with 10 nucleotides matching TRBD2. The CDR3 length is 15 residues. V lost 2 bases to trimming and J lost 7 bases; unmatched junction nucleotides: 4. In germline, CDR1 is KGHDR, CDR2 SFDVKD.

The chain couples TRBV25-1 to TRBJ1-4, with 9 bases matching TRBD1. The CDR3 is 17 residues long. The ends lost 3 bases at V and 7 bases at J; junction bases unmatched: 12. Germline values: CDR1 MGHDK, CDR2 SYGVNS. The CDR3 region has the DNA TGTGCCAGCAGTGACCTCTTCCCTGGGACAGGGACTGAAAAACTGTTTTTT. Translation: CASSDLFPGTGTEKLFF.

This clone has only one observation. This sequence joins TRBV7-9 and TRBJ1-1; TRBD1 might be the D (6 bases). The CDR3 runs to 17 residues. V was shortened by 1 base and J by 3 bases, with 18 bases between the two germline ends. Germline assignment: CDR1 SEHNR and CDR2 FQNEAQ (reference sequence). Here the CDR3 DNA reads TGTGCCAGCAGCTTAGTCGGGACACCCGGGAGGGACACTGAAGCTTTCTTT. Its protein product is CASSLVGTPGRDTEAFF.

CDR3 sequence (DNA): TGTGCCAGCAGCTTAGGCTGGACAGGGGGCGAGGTGCAGTACTTC. This gives the protein CASSLGWTGGEVQYF. The chain uses TRBV7-2 and TRBJ2-7; 11 bases fit TRBD1. The CDR3 consists of 15 residues. From germline, CDR1 is SGHTA and CDR2 FQGNSA. The junction had 8 bases not matched to a gene; V was cut back by 1 base and J by 9 bases.

V usage is TRBV6-1 and J usage is TRBJ1-5, with D possibly matching TRBD1 (5 bases). The V end was cut by 2 bases, the J end by 0 bases, with 8 bases between. CDR1 is MNHNS, CDR2 SASEGT, per germline. The CDR3 is made up of 15 amino acids. In nucleotides, the CDR3 is TGTGCCAGCAGTGAATTCGGGGGTAGCAATCAGCCCCAGCATTTT. Its translation: CASSEFGGSNQPQHF.

This chain joins TRBV7-6 and TRBJ2-1; 9 nucleotides align to TRBD2. Trimming removed 2 bases from V and 10 bases from J; junction bases left unmatched: 15. Germline CDR1 is SGHVS and CDR2 is FNYEAQ. CDR3 length equals 17 residues. The CDR3 spells CASSLTSSGRTGWEQFF. CDR3 nucleotides: TGTGCCAGCAGCTTAACGTCCAGCGGGAGGACCGGGTGGGAGCAGTTCTTC.

In this sample, this clone turned up a few times. This chain links TRBV2 with TRBJ2-7; 8 positions agree with TRBD2. Germline loops: CDR1 SNHLY, CDR2 FYNNEI. With V trimmed by 7 bases and J by 4 bases, 0 bases remained unmatched. CDR3 length equals 11 residues. The CDR3 sequence: CASKREYEQYF. The CDR3 DNA reads as TGTGCCAGCAAGCGGGAGTACGAGCAGTACTTC.

The chain is built from TRBV9 and TRBJ2-1; 10 bases match TRBD2. In germline, CDR1 is SGDLS, CDR2 YYNGEE. The length of the CDR3 is 17 residues. V gave up 6 bases and J gave up 6 bases; unmatched junction bases: 15. This chain's CDR3 is CASTSHPASGSPNEQFF. As DNA, the CDR3 is TGTGCCAGCACCTCACATCCCGCTAGCGGGAGCCCCAATGAGCAGTTCTTC. Filled out from reference TRBV9 and TRBJ2-1, the complete variable domain reads DSGVTQTPKHLITATGQRVTLRCSPRSGDLSVYWYQQSLDQGLQFLIQYYNGEERAKGNILERFSAQQFPDLHSELNLSSLELGDSALYFCASTSHPASGSPNEQFFGPGTRLTVL.

This clone was seen a single time. V usage is TRBV11-2 and J usage is TRBJ2-2; 7 nucleotides agree with TRBD1. CDR1 is SGHAT, CDR2 FQNNGV, per germline. V shed 4 bases, J shed 6 bases, and the junction held 8 bases outside the gene matches. CDR3 size: 15 residues. This chain's CDR3 is CASSSYRGPPGELFF. CDR3 DNA: TGTGCCAGCAGCTCCTACAGGGGACCTCCCGGGGAGCTGTTTTTT. Using reference TRBV11-2 and TRBJ2-2 for the parts outside the CDR3, the full variable domain is EAGVAQSPRYKIIEKRQSVAFWCNPISGHATLYWYQQILGQGPKLLIQFQNNGVVDDSQLPKDRFSAERLKGVDSTLKIQPAKLEDSAVYLCASSSYRGPPGELFFGEGSRLTVL.

The CDR3 DNA follows: TGTGCCTGGAGTGGACCGGGACTAGAGTTTGGCACAGATACGCAGTATTTT. Its protein product is CAWSGPGLEFGTDTQYF. The chain recombines TRBV30 with TRBJ2-3; the match to TRBD2 covers 8 bases. The germline V gene has CDR1 GTSNPN and CDR2 SVGIG (reference sequence). This CDR3 contains 17 residues. The ends lost 1 base at V and 1 base at J; junction bases unmatched: 10.

This chain links TRBV6-5 with TRBJ2-5; 9 bases are shared with TRBD1. From germline, CDR1 is MNHEY and CDR2 SVGAGI. V was clipped by 3 bases and J by 7 bases; unmatched bases: 9. The CDR3 consists of 15 residues. The CDR3 loop is CASSYSDRGTGTQYF. The DNA for the CDR3 is TGTGCCAGCAGTTATAGCGACAGGGGGACAGGGACCCAGTACTTC.

V usage is TRBV27 and J usage is TRBJ2-3, with D possibly being TRBD1 or TRBD2 (5 bases each). The CDR3 extends over 18 amino acids. Between the trimmed V and J ends, which lost 5 bases and 3 bases, there was a span of 24 bases. Germline assignment: CDR1 MNHEY and CDR2 SMNVEV (reference sequence). CDR3 DNA: TGTGCCAGCAGTCCTCTCTCCTCCGGGACCCGCCGAACAGATACGCAGTATTTT. It translates to CASSPLSSGTRRTDTQYF.